Sequencing of this T cell receptor beta chain was carried out in a study of metastatic and nonmetastatic thyroid tumors. Study details: A comparison of repertoires was made across blood and tumor or nodule tissue from malignant and benign thyroid patients. Study-wide results and caveats: According to reports, the diversity of TCR beta was significantly higher in malignant thyroid tumors than in benign nodules, and this held in both blood and tumor samples.

Not a single patient had been given any form of treatment at any point before undergoing thyroid surgery. Trimming at V came to 3 bases and at J to 6 bases, leaving 5 bases not matched to a gene. The CDR3 sequence is 14 residues long. Germline CDR1 and CDR2: MNHEY and SMNVEV (reference sequence). How the authors handled the data: A papillary thyroid cancer distant-metastasis classifier was built from CDR3 differences across clinicopathological groups. Through MiXCR, TCRdb re-clonotyped the PCR reads. TCRdb's processing, not the authors', yielded these V and J calls. The table shows 35,000 to 50,000 clones, with under 4% occurring only once. This clone has ten or more counts. What it binds is unknown.

Sequences were obtained from blood. The sequence was obtained from a female donor with papillary thyroid cancer or a benign thyroid nodule (not recorded which). Some clones in this sample may be carry-over from other donors' samples. The chain combines TRBV27 with TRBJ2-7, with TRBD1 identical over 10 bases. CDR3 sequence: CASSFRTGGSEQYF. For the CDR3, the DNA is TGTGCCAGCAGTTTTCGGACAGGGGGGAGCGAGCAGTACTTC.